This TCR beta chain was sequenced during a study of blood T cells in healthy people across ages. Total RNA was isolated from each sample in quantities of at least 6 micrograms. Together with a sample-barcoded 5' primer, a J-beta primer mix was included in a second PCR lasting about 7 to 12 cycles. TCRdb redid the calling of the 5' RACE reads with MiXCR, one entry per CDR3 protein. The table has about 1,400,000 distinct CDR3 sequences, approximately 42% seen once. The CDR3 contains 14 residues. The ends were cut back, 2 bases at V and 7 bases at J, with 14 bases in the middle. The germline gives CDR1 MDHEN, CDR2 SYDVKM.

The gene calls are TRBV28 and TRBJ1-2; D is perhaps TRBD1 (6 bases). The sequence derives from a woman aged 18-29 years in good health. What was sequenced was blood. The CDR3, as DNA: TGTGCCAGCAGTTTAAGTGTGGGGGGCCTTGGCTACACCTTC. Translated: CASSLSVGGLGYTF.